What follows are 25 T cell receptor beta chains derived from one specimen sequenced in a study of T cells in women clearing cervical HPV infection. Sequenced by immunoSEQ multiplex PCR; TCRdb stores in-frame clones only, minus some. Recorded for this sample: tens of thousands of clones. Sequencing was carried out using blood buffy coat. These receptors came from a woman aged 18-70 years with a cervical HPV16 infection that either progressed to CIN3+ or cleared (not recorded which).

A word on this clone: The read terminates 3 residues before the CDR3 end, so the remaining end is supplied by the germline J gene. The chain employs TRBV29-1 and TRBJ1-5; tentative D call: TRBD1 (6 bases). V dropped 4 bases and J dropped 9 bases, with 13 bases sitting between them. The CDR3 has 12 amino acids. CDR1 and CDR2 from the germline V gene are SQVTM and ANQGSEA. Partial CDR3 DNA: TGCAGCGTTGCAGGGGACGAAGGGCCC. It codes for CSVAGDEGP. The whole CDR3 region reads CSVAGDEGPQHF.

Points on this clone: Coverage ceases 3 residues before the CDR3 finishes, and the germline J gene fills in the end. This chain joins TRBV20-1 and TRBJ2-3; D is perhaps TRBD1 (5 bases). Germline V CDR1 and CDR2: DFQATT, SNEGSKA (reference sequence). The CDR3 totals 12 residues. V was clipped by 1 base and J by 6 bases, with 8 bases between them. CDR3 region: CSARVAGDTQYF. The sequenced part of the CDR3 DNA is TGCAGTGCTAGAGTGGCAGGGGATACG.

Concerning this clone: The read terminates 3 residues before the CDR3 end, so the remaining end is supplied by the germline J gene. This rearrangement joins TRBV7-6 to TRBJ1-2, with D hard to call. CDR1 and CDR2 (germline): SGHVS, FNYEAQ. This CDR3 has 14 residues. The CDR3 here is CASSPGSSTDTYTF. CDR3 DNA, as far as it was read: TGTGCCAGCAGTCCCGGCTCTAGCACAGATACG.

Comments on this clone: The read ends 3 residues before the CDR3 terminus; that terminus is restored from the germline J gene. This rearrangement joins TRBV5-1 to TRBJ2-1; 7 bases fit TRBD2. This CDR3 region has 19 residues. The trim removed 2 bases at V and 0 bases at J, leaving 14 bases unmatched. Germline lookup yields CDR1 SGHRS and CDR2 YFSETQ. The sequenced CDR3 bases are TGCGCCAGCAGCTTTGTCGGGGGGAAGAGGACTAGCTCCTACAATGAG. The encoded protein is CASSFVGGKRTSSYNE. The full CDR3 is CASSFVGGKRTSSYNEQFF.

Concerning this clone: Sequencing ends 3 residues short of the CDR3 end; the germline J gene provides the rest. The chain couples TRBV19 to TRBJ2-4; D possibly matches TRBD1 or TRBD2 (7 bases each). The CDR3 is 19 residues long. V was pared by 4 bases and J by 0 bases, with 22 bases between. The V gene's germline CDR1 is LNHDA and CDR2 SQIVND (reference sequence). Incomplete CDR3 DNA: TGTGCCAGTAGTACTTGGACAGGCGGCGGGAGCACAGCCAAAAACATT. Protein product: CASSTWTGGGSTAKNI. The CDR3, in full, reads CASSTWTGGGSTAKNIQYF.

In the case of this clone: With the read ending 3 residues before the CDR3 end, the germline J gene is used to fill in that end. The genes are TRBV5-1 and TRBJ2-3, with a possible D match to TRBD2 (6 bases). The CDR3 is made up of 14 amino acids. With 6 bases removed from V and 3 bases from J, the gap between germline ends came to 14 bases. Germline V lookup: CDR1 SGHRS, CDR2 YFSETQ. The part of the CDR3 DNA that was read is TGCGCCAGCATCTGGGGGGATGGAACAGATACG. Translation gives CASIWGDGTDT. The full CDR3 protein reads CASIWGDGTDTQYF.

In regard to this clone: The read terminates 3 residues before the CDR3 end, so the remaining end is supplied by the germline J gene. Other DNA variants within this sample encode the same CDR3. The chain joins TRBV18 to TRBJ1-1, with 8 bases matching TRBD1. This CDR3 region has 15 residues. The ends lost 2 bases at V and 3 bases at J; junction bases unmatched: 5. The germline CDR1 and CDR2 sequences are KGHSH and LQKENI. The DNA read from the CDR3 is TGTGCCAGCTCACCAGGACAGGGAGGGGACACTGAA. Protein: CASSPGQGGDTE. The entire CDR3 sequence reads CASSPGQGGDTEAFF.

A word on this clone: The read falls 3 residues short of the CDR3 end, and the missing part is taken from the germline J gene. The V gene is TRBV18, the J gene TRBJ1-2; TRBD1 matches at 7 bases. This CDR3 comprises 15 residues. Germline-derived CDR1 and CDR2 are KGHSH and LQKENI. The sequenced part of the CDR3 DNA is TGTGCCAGCTCACCCTACCGGGACAGCGACGGAGGC. Amino acids: CASSPYRDSDGG. The whole CDR3 is CASSPYRDSDGGYTF.

Turning to this clone: The read terminates 3 residues before the CDR3 end, so the remaining end is supplied by the germline J gene. V gene TRBV5-6 combines with J gene TRBJ1-1, with D tentatively TRBD1 (5 bases). The CDR3 loop spans 14 amino acids. V lost 4 bases and J 0 bases, leaving 10 bases between the germline ends. Germline V gives CDR1 SGHDT, CDR2 YYEEEE. CDR3 DNA (partial): TGTGCCAGCAGCGAGGACAACATGAACACTGAA. Amino acids: CASSEDNMNTE. The entire CDR3 reads CASSEDNMNTEAFF. Using reference TRBV5-6 and TRBJ1-1 for the parts outside the CDR3, the full variable domain is DAGVTQSPTHLIKTRGQQVTLRCSPKSGHDTVSWYQQALGQGPQFIFQYYEEEERQRGNFPDRFSGHQFPNYSSELNVNALLLGDSALYLCASSEDNMNTEAFFGQGTRLTVV.

Of note for this clone: At one of its ends the junction is not consistent with the germline gene, which may arise from a read error. The missing CDR3 end, 3 residues past where the read stops, is filled in from the germline J gene. Other DNA sequences in this specimen translate into the identical CDR3. The chain combines TRBV2 with TRBJ1-3; D may be TRBD1 (5 bases). Germline CDR1 is SNHLY and CDR2 is FYNNEI. CDR3 size: 15 residues. The CDR3 bases that were read are TGTGCCAGCAGTGAAGCGGGGGGTGAAGGGAACACT. It encodes CASSEAGGEGNT. The whole CDR3 sequence reads CASSEAGGEGNTIYF.

On this clone itself: Sequencing ends 3 residues short of the CDR3 end; the germline J gene provides the rest. V and J are TRBV28 and TRBJ1-2; D may be TRBD1 (6 bases). CDR1 is MDHEN and CDR2 is SYDVKM in the germline V gene. V lost 6 bases to trimming and J lost 5 bases, with 19 bases between them. The CDR3 length is 15 residues. CDR3 loop: CASRPPGQGFYGYTF. The sequenced CDR3 bases are TGTGCCAGCAGACCTCCGGGACAAGGCTTTTATGGC.

Concerning this clone: Sequencing ends 3 residues short of the CDR3 end; the germline J gene provides the rest. The chain has TRBV5-1 and TRBJ2-1, with TRBD2 matching 14 bases. The CDR3 is made up of 16 amino acids. Trimming at V came to 3 bases and at J to 7 bases, leaving 6 bases not matched to a gene. The germline CDR1 and CDR2 sequences are SGHRS and YFSETQ. CDR3 region: CASSSGLAGAWNEQFF. The DNA read from the CDR3 is TGCGCCAGCAGCTCGGGACTAGCGGGAGCGTGGAATGAG.

On this clone: The missing CDR3 end, 3 residues past where the read stops, is filled in from the germline J gene. V usage is TRBV6-2 or TRBV6-3 and J usage is TRBJ2-7; the match to TRBD1 covers 9 bases. Trimming took 7 bases from V and 5 from J; bases not matched to a gene: 18. This CDR3 is built from 17 residues. The germline CDR1 and CDR2 sequences are MNHEY and SVGEGT. The covered CDR3 bases are TGTGCCAGCAAACCCAGTTACGTGGGACAGGGTAACGACGAG. This sequence encodes CASKPSYVGQGNDE. Given in full, the CDR3 is CASKPSYVGQGNDEQYF.

As regards this clone: The read stops 3 residues short of the end of the CDR3; the missing end is completed from the germline J gene. The rearrangement uses TRBV7-7 and TRBJ2-3, with D tentatively TRBD1 (5 bases). CDR1 and CDR2 from the germline V gene are SSHAT and FNYEAQ (reference sequence). The CDR3 is 13 residues long. The sequenced part of the CDR3 DNA is TGTGCCAGCAGCTTGGACACAGGAGAGACG. Its protein product is CASSLDTGET. The entire CDR3 sequence reads CASSLDTGETQYF.

Worth noting for this clone: The observed sequence ends 3 residues before the CDR3 terminus, with the missing tail filled in from the germline J gene. This chain joins TRBV7-9 and TRBJ2-3; 7 nucleotides agree with TRBD1. V lost 6 bases, J lost 5 bases, and 2 bases stayed unmatched. Per germline, CDR1 SEHNR and CDR2 FQNEAQ (reference sequence). This CDR3 contains 12 residues. The sequenced part of the CDR3 DNA is TGTGCCAGCAGACCAGGGGGAGATACG. This gives the protein CASRPGGDT. The full CDR3 protein reads CASRPGGDTQYF.

Concerning this clone: The read terminates 3 residues before the CDR3 end, so the remaining end is supplied by the germline J gene. This chain joins TRBV11-1 and TRBJ2-1, with TRBD2 matching 12 bases. V lost 5 bases to trimming and J lost 9 bases; unmatched junction nucleotides: 8. Germline V gene lookup returns CDR1 SGHAT and CDR2 FQDESV (reference sequence). The CDR3 consists of 15 residues. CDR3 loop: CASSRGLAGGGEQFF. The CDR3 DNA, read in part, is TGTGCCAGCAGCCGAGGGCTAGCGGGGGGGGGTGAG. The variable domain in full, with the rest retrieved from reference TRBV11-1 and TRBJ2-1, is EAEVAQSPRYKITEKSQAVAFWCDPISGHATLYWYRQILGQGPELLVQFQDESVVDDSQLPKDRFSAERLKGVDSTLKIQPAELGDSAMYLCASSRGLAGGGEQFFGPGTRLTVL.

Remarks on this clone: The read stops 3 residues short of the end of the CDR3; the missing end is completed from the germline J gene. V and J are TRBV7-9 and TRBJ1-1; 7 nucleotides agree with TRBD1. CDR3 size: 11 residues. Germline V CDR1 and CDR2: SEHNR, FQNEAQ (reference sequence). CDR3 region: CASSKQGRAFF. The DNA read from the CDR3 is TGTGCCAGCAGCAAACAGGGGAGG.

Of note for this clone: Sequencing ends 3 residues short of the CDR3 end; the germline J gene provides the rest. This sequence joins TRBV18 and TRBJ2-7, with 11 bases lining up with TRBD1. J lost 2 bases, V lost 4 bases, and 1 base had no gene match. CDR1 and CDR2 (germline): KGHSH, LQKENI. CDR3 length: 14 residues. CDR3 DNA (partial): TGTGCCAGCTCACAGGGACAGGGGGCCTACGAG. It encodes CASSQGQGAYE. Given in full, the CDR3 is CASSQGQGAYEQYF. The full variable domain, rest sourced from reference TRBV18 and TRBJ2-7, is NAGVMQNPRHLVRRRGQEARLRCSPMKGHSHVYWYRQLPEEGLKFMVYLQKENIIDESGMPKERFSAEFPKEGPSILRIQQVVRGDSAAYFCASSQGQGAYEQYFGPGTRLTVT.

The CDR3 here is CSARDSGLAGYQETQYF. The part of the CDR3 DNA that was read is TGCAGTGCTAGAGATTCGGGACTAGCCGGGTACCAAGAGACC. This chain uses TRBV20-1 with TRBJ2-5, with 9 bases matching TRBD2. Read sequence stops 3 residues before the CDR3 end, and the germline J gene provides the missing end. The CDR3 spans 17 residues. CDR1 and CDR2 from the germline V gene are DFQATT and SNEGSKA (reference sequence). Germline trimming cut 0 bases from V and 0 bases from J; bases unmatched to any gene: 8.

Note on this clone: Read coverage stops 3 residues before the CDR3 terminus; the germline J gene supplies the remainder. The chain combines TRBV7-9 with TRBJ2-1; D uncertain. CDR1 and CDR2 from the germline V gene are SEHNR and FQNEAQ (reference sequence). Trimming cost V 1 base and J 4 bases, with 5 bases left between them. The CDR3 extends over 13 amino acids. The CDR3: CASSLGRYNEQFF. The covered CDR3 bases are TGTGCCAGCAGCTTAGGCAGATACAATGAG. Drawing the rest from reference TRBV7-9 and TRBJ2-1, the complete variable domain is DTGVSQNPRHKITKRGQNVTFRCDPISEHNRLYWYRQTLGQGPEFLTYFQNEAQLEKSRLLSDRFSAERPKGSFSTLEIQRTEQGDSAMYLCASSLGRYNEQFFGPGTRLTVL.

About this clone itself: The CDR3 end is not reached by the read, which stops 3 residues before it; the germline J gene fills it in. V usage is TRBV18 and J usage is TRBJ1-3; no definite D call. Trimming removed 4 bases from V and 0 bases from J, with 7 bases in between. The CDR3 consists of 14 residues. Germline-derived CDR1 and CDR2 are KGHSH and LQKENI. CDR3 DNA, as far as it was read: TGTGCCAGCTCACTCGAGGGCTCTGGAAACACC. Protein sequence: CASSLEGSGNT. The CDR3, in full, reads CASSLEGSGNTIYF.

This clone is called medium-sized based on its frequency. The part of the CDR3 DNA that was read is TGCAGCGTTCAGAGGGCTGAAAAA. Translation gives CSVQRAEK. The full CDR3 sequence reads CSVQRAEKLFF. The chain uses TRBV29-1 and TRBJ1-4; D not resolved. The sequenced fragment ends 3 residues before the CDR3 boundary, so the rest is inferred from the germline J gene. This CDR3 has 11 amino acids. Germline loops: CDR1 SQVTM, CDR2 ANQGSEA. V lost 5 bases, J lost 7 bases, and 8 bases lay in between.

To note about this clone: The DNA ends 3 residues before the CDR3 does, and the rest of the CDR3 is filled in from the germline J gene. V usage is TRBV3-1 (or the pseudogene TRBV3-2) and J usage is TRBJ2-1; no clear D gene. The V gene lost 4 bases and the J gene lost 3 bases, with 13 bases spanning the gap. Germline V gene data show CDR1 as LGHDT and CDR2 as YNNKEL (reference sequence). The CDR3 has 15 amino acids. The CDR3 region is CASSLPQAIYNEQFF. The covered CDR3 bases are TGTGCCAGCAGCCTCCCCCAAGCGATCTACAATGAG.

With respect to this clone: The CDR3 extends 3 residues past the end of the read, so its final part is completed from the germline J gene. The chain is built from TRBV20-1 and TRBJ2-1; D is uncertain. V was trimmed by 3 bases and J by 5 bases, leaving 14 bases between them. Germline V gene lookup returns CDR1 DFQATT and CDR2 SNEGSKA (reference sequence). This CDR3 spans 14 amino acids. CDR3 sequence: CSASLALTNNEQFF. Partial CDR3 DNA: TGCAGTGCTAGCTTGGCACTTACTAACAATGAG.

Here the CDR3 reads CASSFRDGELFF. Incomplete CDR3 DNA: TGTGCCAGCAGCTTTAGAGACGGGGAG. The gene calls are TRBV7-9 and TRBJ2-2; D not resolved. The observed sequence ends 3 residues before the CDR3 terminus, with the missing tail filled in from the germline J gene. V was trimmed by 3 bases and J by 7 bases, leaving 6 bases between them. CDR1 and CDR2 from the germline V gene are SEHNR and FQNEAQ (reference sequence). There are 12 residues in the CDR3.